Shown below are 8 T cell receptor beta chains from a single sample sequenced in a study of human T cells and chemical hapten exposure. TCRdb recomputed calls from the RACE reads with MiXCR, one row per CDR3 protein. This sample has around 340,000 distinct CDR3 sequences, with roughly 6.9% found just once. Noted time point: patch test 1, 2 weeks after DPC sensitization. Treatment meaning: therapeutic diphenylcyclopropenone sensitization with weekly scalp DPC. Sequencing was performed on whole blood, taken in connection with sensitization to the hapten diphenylcyclopropenone (DPC). The receptors derive from a woman aged 18-29 years with alopecia areata. Some clones in this sample may be carry-over from other donors' samples.

This clonotype was picked up many times. The J gene is TRBJ1-2, the V gene TRBV27, with D maybe TRBD1 (5 bases). The CDR3 consists of 13 residues. Germline loops: CDR1 MNHEY, CDR2 SMNVEV (reference sequence). Trimming shortened V by 5 bases and J by 4 bases, and 11 bases separated the two germline ends. CDR3 sequence reads: CASSQRDGYGYTF. CDR3 DNA sequence: TGTGCCAGCAGTCAACGGGACGGCTATGGCTACACCTTC.

This clonotype was seen a few times. J is TRBJ2-2 and V is TRBV6-5; D gene ambiguous. Trimming stripped 0 bases from V and 5 bases from J, with 4 bases between. Germline V gives CDR1 MNHEY, CDR2 SVGAGI. The CDR3 extends over 13 amino acids. CDR3 amino acids: CASSYSTTGELFF. The CDR3 DNA reads as TGTGCCAGCAGTTACTCGACAACCGGGGAGCTGTTTTTT.

CDR3 sequence reads: CASSIERQSSYNEQFF. In nucleotides, the CDR3 is TGTGCCAGCAGTATTGAGCGGCAGAGCTCCTACAATGAGCAGTTCTTC. The chain couples TRBV12-3 or TRBV12-4 to TRBJ2-1; TRBD2 is a possible D gene (5 bases). Trimming left V 5 bases short and J 0 bases short, with 14 bases between. This CDR3 contains 16 residues.

In its sample, this clonotype was seen a few times. V gene TRBV24-1 combines with J gene TRBJ2-7; 8 bases match TRBD1. Germline trimming cut 3 bases from V and 3 bases from J; bases unmatched to any gene: 6. Germline CDR1 reads KGHDR; CDR2 reads SFDVKD. The CDR3 runs 15 residues. The DNA for the CDR3 is TGTGCCACCAGTGATGCCCGGACAGGGAGCTACGAGCAGTACTTC. This sequence encodes CATSDARTGSYEQYF.

This clonotype was seen repeatedly, ten times or more. CDR3 protein: CASGTYTLSYEQYF. The CDR3 coding sequence is TGTGCCAGCGGGACTTACACCCTCTCCTACGAGCAGTACTTC. The V and J genes are TRBV6-2 or TRBV6-3 and TRBJ2-7; a weak D match, TRBD2 (6 bases). CDR3 length: 14 residues. Looked up from germline, CDR1 is MNHEY and CDR2 is SVGEGT. V was pared by 8 bases and J by 0 bases, with 14 bases between.

At least ten counts were recorded for this clonotype. V gene TRBV29-1 combines with J gene TRBJ2-7; tentatively, D is TRBD2 (6 bases). Germline CDR1 and CDR2: SQVTM and ANQGSEA. This CDR3 region has 15 residues. V shed 1 base and J shed 3 bases, with 16 bases lying between them. CDR3 residues: CSVEVPGVADYEQYF. The CDR3 DNA follows: TGCAGCGTTGAAGTCCCCGGGGTAGCGGACTACGAGCAGTACTTC.

V gene TRBV20-1 combines with J gene TRBJ2-7, with D possibly matching TRBD1 (5 bases). The CDR3 loop spans 14 amino acids. Germline V gene sequence: CDR1 DFQATT, CDR2 SNEGSKA (reference sequence). V lost 6 bases and J lost 2, with 17 bases in between. The CDR3 DNA reads as TGCAGTGCACCTATCTTGACAGCAACCTACGAGCAGTACTTC. It encodes CSAPILTATYEQYF.

The rearrangement links TRBV5-4 to TRBJ2-3; TRBD2 might be the D (5 bases). The germline gives CDR1 SGHNT, CDR2 YYREEE (reference sequence). V dropped 0 bases and J dropped 0 bases, with 11 bases sitting between them. CDR3 length equals 16 residues. The DNA of the CDR3 is TGTGCCAGCAGCTTGGACCATCGGACTAGCACAGATACGCAGTATTTT. Translation: CASSLDHRTSTDTQYF.